Following are 8 T cell receptor beta chains from one sample sequenced in a study of T cells in Graves' hyperthyroidism and ophthalmopathy. Regions amplified from RNA transcripts were the TCR beta CDR3 regions. The HTBI primer set served for first-round RT-PCR of the TCR CDR3. MiXCR was run by TCRdb on the multiplex PCR reads, yielding one entry per CDR3 protein. The sample records around 800,000 distinct CDR3 sequences, about 38% being singletons. The sample consisted of blood. The receptors were gathered from a man aged 18 to 30 with Graves' hyperthyroidism.

The chain links TRBV12-3 or TRBV12-4 to TRBJ2-5; the D gene is possibly TRBD2 (6 bases). V was trimmed by 7 bases and J by 4 bases, leaving 16 bases between them. This CDR3 region has 14 residues. CDR3 sequence (DNA): TGTGCCAGCACCCAGGACGGGCGGGGAGAGACCCAGTACTTC. Amino acids: CASTQDGRGETQYF.

The rearrangement uses TRBV28 and TRBJ1-5; TRBD1 agrees at 7 bases. The germline V gene has CDR1 MDHEN and CDR2 SYDVKM. After removal of 6 bases from V and 0 bases from J, the junction contained 11 bases not matched to a gene. The CDR3 is 17 residues long. CDR3 region: CASRETGSPYSNQPQHF. CDR3 in DNA: TGTGCCAGCAGGGAGACAGGGAGCCCTTATAGCAATCAGCCCCAGCATTTT.

This clonotype was detected ten times or more. This rearrangement joins TRBV2 to TRBJ1-6, with D perhaps matching TRBD1 (5 bases). The CDR3 loop spans 14 amino acids. Per the germline V gene, CDR1 is SNHLY and CDR2 is FYNNEI. Trimming removed 4 bases at V and 5 bases at J, with 9 bases between. For the CDR3, the DNA is TGTGCCAGCAGTGGGACACCCGATAATTCACCCCTCCACTTT. Residues: CASSGTPDNSPLHF.

A remark on this clonotype: It is likely a read error, because the conserved phenylalanine at the end of the CDR3 is missing. The limits of the CDR3 on the DNA are not certain, so only TCRdb's listed CDR3 is given. The rearrangement uses TRBV29-1 and TRBJ1-1; the table's D call, TRBD1, was not checked against the DNA. Germline V gives CDR1 SQVTM, CDR2 ANQGSEA. The CDR3 length is 12 residues, termini included. The CDR3 sequence is CSVEGTGTGAFY.

This clonotype showed up just a few times. The J gene is TRBJ1-1, the V gene TRBV20-1, with D possibly TRBD1 on 5 matching bases. Germline assignment: CDR1 DFQATT and CDR2 SNEGSKA (reference sequence). The CDR3 length is 15 residues. The ends were cut back, 0 bases at V and 1 base at J, with 12 bases in the middle. In DNA, the CDR3 is TGCAGTGCTAGAGAATACAGCGGGGGGAACACTGAAGCTTTCTTT. Translated: CSAREYSGGNTEAFF.

A few counts support this clonotype. The V call is TRBV29-1, the J call TRBJ2-5; D is perhaps TRBD1 (5 bases). CDR1 is SQVTM and CDR2 is ANQGSEA in the germline V gene. V was trimmed by 5 bases and J by 2 bases, leaving 9 bases between them. The CDR3 loop spans 12 amino acids. CDR3: CSVMGLQETQYF. The CDR3 nucleotides read TGCAGCGTTATGGGGCTTCAAGAGACCCAGTACTTC. The whole variable domain, filled in from reference TRBV29-1 and TRBJ2-5, reads SAVISQKPSRDICQRGTSLTIQCQVDSQVTMMFWYRQQPGQSLTLIATANQGSEATYESGFVIDKFPISRPNLTFSTLTVSNMSPEDSSIYLCSVMGLQETQYFGPGTRLLVL.

The CDR3 sequence is CSVDAGEETQHF. The CDR3 DNA reads TGCAGCGTTGATGCAGGGGAAGAGACCCAGCATTTT. The chain carries TRBV29-1 and TRBJ1-5; D may be TRBD1 (6 bases). Trimming shortened V by 3 bases and J by 11 bases, and 14 bases separated the two germline ends. The CDR3 is made up of 12 amino acids. The V gene's germline CDR1 is SQVTM and CDR2 ANQGSEA.

The gene calls are TRBV7-8 and TRBJ2-7, with no clear D. Germline V gene sequence: CDR1 SGHVS, CDR2 FQNEAQ. The CDR3 contains 13 residues. Trimming removed 1 base from V and 5 bases from J, with 9 bases in between. CDR3 in amino acids: CASSLDGVNEQYF. The CDR3 DNA reads as TGTGCCAGCAGCTTAGATGGTGTCAACGAGCAGTACTTC.